The next 23 T cell receptor beta chains were all read from a single sample in a study of T cell repertoires in cytomegalovirus infection. TCRdb used MiXCR to reprocess the reads, holding one entry per CDR3 protein. Of approximately 110,000 distinct CDR3 sequences in the sample, more than 30% were seen once. No cognate antigen is known for these TCRs. Sample: CD8+ T cells from cultured PBMCs, taken from culture after CMV antigen stimulation. Every receptor here comes from a human donor in good health (CMV status not recorded). Some clones in this sample may be carry-over from other donors' samples.

This clonotype was picked up many times. The genes are TRBV7-8 and TRBJ2-2, with TRBD1 as a possible D gene (6 bases). The CDR3 totals 17 residues. V lost 1 base and J lost 2, with 14 bases in between. Per germline, CDR1 SGHVS and CDR2 FQNEAQ. The CDR3 reads CASSLVPGGSNTGELFF. As DNA, the CDR3 is TGTGCCAGCAGCTTAGTTCCTGGGGGCTCCAACACCGGGGAGCTGTTTTTT.

The chain recombines TRBV20-1 with TRBJ1-4; D is perhaps TRBD1 (6 bases). V was clipped by 0 bases and J by 0 bases, with 11 bases between them. Germline CDR1 reads DFQATT; CDR2 reads SNEGSKA (reference sequence). The CDR3 contains 16 residues. This CDR3 reads CSARDGGLATNEKLFF. The CDR3 DNA reads as TGCAGTGCTAGAGACGGGGGCTTGGCAACTAATGAAAAACTGTTTTTT.

This clonotype showed up just a few times. The chain links TRBV7-9 to TRBJ2-1; 7 bases map to TRBD1. Per the germline V gene, CDR1 is SEHNR and CDR2 is FQNEAQ (reference sequence). The CDR3 has 18 amino acids. V shed 5 bases and J 4 bases; nucleotides not matched to a gene: 17. The CDR3 loop is CASSRSATTGLPYNEQFF. As DNA, the CDR3 is TGTGCCAGCAGCCGTTCCGCTACGACAGGGCTCCCTTACAATGAGCAGTTCTTC.

This chain connects TRBV11-1 to TRBJ1-1; D call uncertain. CDR3 size: 16 residues. Trimming shortened V by 5 bases and J by 0 bases, and 16 bases separated the two germline ends. CDR1 and CDR2 from the germline V gene are SGHAT and FQDESV (reference sequence). CDR3 sequence reads: CASSEGYFGVNTEAFF. The CDR3 DNA is TGTGCCAGCAGCGAGGGATATTTCGGAGTGAACACTGAAGCTTTCTTT.

In regard to this clonotype: This sequence may be a read error, since a much larger clone differs from it by one base. The V gene is TRBV12-3 or TRBV12-4, the J gene TRBJ2-1, with D tentatively TRBD1 (6 bases). V lost 7 bases and J lost 2, with 18 bases in between. The CDR3 has 16 amino acids. The CDR3 nucleotides are TGTGCCAGCATTCCGAAGGGCGAGGGGGCCTACAATGAGCAGTTCTTC. It yields the protein CASIPKGEGAYNEQFF.

This clonotype occurred a few times. V is TRBV6-2 or TRBV6-3 and J is TRBJ2-4; D may correspond to TRBD1 or TRBD2 (7 bases each). CDR3 size: 19 residues. Germline-derived CDR1 and CDR2 are MNHEY and SVGEGT. With 5 bases removed from V and 2 bases from J, the gap between germline ends came to 25 bases. The CDR3 nucleotides read TGTGCCAGCAGTCACCCGACAGGGAGGGAGTCTTCTTCCAAAAACATTCAGTACTTC. Translated, it gives CASSHPTGRESSSKNIQYF.

The chain joins TRBV5-1 to TRBJ1-1; the match to TRBD1 covers 7 bases. This CDR3 is built from 14 residues. Germline CDR1 is SGHRS and CDR2 is YFSETQ. The V gene end was trimmed by 4 bases and the J gene end by 5 bases; junction bases not matched to a gene: 8. CDR3 bases: TGCGCCAGCAGCCGCGGGGAGGGGGCAACTGAAGCTTTCTTT. The encoded protein is CASSRGEGATEAFF.

V usage is TRBV7-2 and J usage is TRBJ1-4; 8 positions agree with TRBD1. CDR1 SGHTA and CDR2 FQGNSA come from the germline V gene. J gave up 0 bases and V 0 bases, and 3 bases lay outside the gene matches. The CDR3 contains 17 residues. The CDR3: CASSLAQGAATNEKLFF. The CDR3 DNA reads TGTGCCAGCAGCTTAGCCCAGGGGGCGGCAACTAATGAAAAACTGTTTTTT.

Written as DNA, the CDR3 is TGTGCCAGCAGTTTGACCAGGGGCCTCACAGATACGCAGTATTTT. Its translation is CASSLTRGLTDTQYF. The rearrangement links TRBV12-3 or TRBV12-4 to TRBJ2-3; D is perhaps TRBD1 (6 bases). The CDR3 totals 15 residues. V dropped 3 bases and J dropped 2 bases, with 12 bases sitting between them.

The chain carries TRBV2 and TRBJ2-7, with 8 bases fitting TRBD1. Trimming took 7 bases from V and 7 from J; bases not matched to a gene: 21. Germline V lookup: CDR1 SNHLY, CDR2 FYNNEI. CDR3 length: 17 amino acids. CDR3 sequence (DNA): TGTGCCAGCACCCCACATTTTACAGGGGGTTATCTGGAAGAGCAGTACTTC. Translating gives CASTPHFTGGYLEEQYF.

This clonotype has more than one count but fewer than ten. This chain joins TRBV2 and TRBJ1-1, with D unclear. Trimming removed 1 base at V and 1 base at J, with 10 bases between. In germline, CDR1 is SNHLY, CDR2 FYNNEI. This CDR3 has 15 amino acids. CDR3 amino acids: CASSEGAASNTEAFF. CDR3 sequence (DNA): TGTGCCAGCAGTGAAGGGGCAGCCTCGAACACTGAAGCTTTCTTT.

The genes are TRBV13 and TRBJ1-2, with D unresolved. From germline, CDR1 is PRHDT and CDR2 FYEKMQ (reference sequence). This CDR3 has 15 residues. V dropped 5 bases and J dropped 4 bases, with 17 bases sitting between them. The CDR3 region has the DNA TGTGCCAGCAGCATCCCCGAAGAGCTGATCTATGGCTACACCTTC. Translating it yields CASSIPEELIYGYTF.

A few counts support this clonotype. The chain joins TRBV4-1 to TRBJ2-5; 8 nucleotides match TRBD2. With V trimmed by 2 bases and J by 4 bases, 6 bases remained unmatched. The CDR3 is 15 amino acids. Germline V CDR1 and CDR2: MGHRA, YSYEKL. CDR3 coding DNA: TGCGCCAGCAGCCAAAGCGGGGGTCAGGGAGAGACCCAGTACTTC. It codes for CASSQSGGQGETQYF.

The chain carries TRBV5-5 and TRBJ1-3, with D hard to call. V was shortened by 0 bases and J by 0 bases, with 10 bases between the two germline ends. Germline CDR1 reads SGHKS; CDR2 reads YYEKEE (reference sequence). This CDR3 has 16 residues. The CDR3: CASSLAVTISGNTIYF. The CDR3 DNA is TGTGCCAGCAGCTTGGCCGTGACCATCTCTGGAAACACCATATATTTT.

The J gene is TRBJ2-3, the V gene TRBV15; D is ambiguous. CDR1 LNHNV and CDR2 YYDKDF come from the germline V gene (reference sequence). CDR3 length: 15 amino acids. The V and J ends lost 3 bases and 0 bases respectively, with 10 bases between them. CDR3 DNA: TGTGCCACCAGCAGGCCGGCGGAAAGCACAGATACGCAGTATTTT. Residues: CATSRPAESTDTQYF.

The chain uses TRBV28 and TRBJ2-1; D gene ambiguous. V was trimmed by 4 bases and J by 1 base, leaving 20 bases between them. Germline CDR1 and CDR2: MDHEN and SYDVKM. The CDR3 spans 18 residues. CDR3 bases: TGTGCCAGCAGTTCCCCTTTTGGGGTTGGAGAATCCTACAATGAGCAGTTCTTC. The encoded protein is CASSSPFGVGESYNEQFF.

This clonotype was counted between two and nine times. The J gene is TRBJ1-1, the V gene TRBV5-5, with D unclear. Trimming pared 4 bases from V and 1 base from J, leaving 8 bases between. The CDR3 runs to 13 residues. Germline CDR1 is SGHKS and CDR2 is YYEKEE (reference sequence). The CDR3 loop is CASSPPENTEAFF. The CDR3 region has the DNA TGTGCCAGCAGCCCCCCGGAGAACACTGAAGCTTTCTTT.

J is TRBJ2-7 and V is TRBV19; no firm D call. With 4 bases removed from V and 2 bases from J, the gap between germline ends came to 18 bases. This CDR3 region has 16 residues. Germline loops: CDR1 LNHDA, CDR2 SQIVND (reference sequence). The CDR3 is CASSTPVVWNTYEQYF. CDR3 bases: TGTGCCAGTAGTACCCCCGTTGTCTGGAATACCTACGAGCAGTACTTC.

This clonotype was seen ten or more times. This rearrangement joins TRBV7-8 to TRBJ2-3; D call uncertain. V was cut by 5 bases and J by 0 bases, with 12 bases left in between. Germline CDR1 SGHVS, CDR2 FQNEAQ. This CDR3 is built from 15 residues. The CDR3 coding sequence is TGTGCCAGCAGCCTATCCCGGCGGAGCACAGATACGCAGTATTTT. Amino acid sequence: CASSLSRRSTDTQYF. Full variable domain (missing parts from reference TRBV7-8 and TRBJ2-3): GAGVSQSPRYKVAKRGQDVALRCDPISGHVSLFWYQQALGQGPEFLTYFQNEAQLDKSGLPSDRFFAERPEGSVSTLKIQRTQQEDSAVYLCASSLSRRSTDTQYFGPGTRLTVL.

This chain's CDR3 is CASSQGASYEQYF. The CDR3 nucleotides read TGCGCCAGCAGCCAAGGGGCCTCCTACGAGCAGTACTTC. J is TRBJ2-7 and V is TRBV4-1; no definite D call. Germline V gene data show CDR1 as MGHRA and CDR2 as YSYEKL. Trimming stripped 1 base from V and 0 bases from J, with 4 bases between. This CDR3 region has 13 residues.

This clonotype showed up many times. The chain joins TRBV6-5 to TRBJ2-7, with TRBD2 matching 10 bases. With 2 bases clipped from V and 7 bases from J, the junction kept 8 bases outside the gene matches. Germline-derived CDR1 and CDR2 are MNHEY and SVGAGI. This CDR3 region has 15 residues. DNA of the CDR3: TGTGCCAGCAGTTACAGTACTAGCGGGGCGGGGGAGCAGTACTTC. As protein: CASSYSTSGAGEQYF.

The rearrangement links TRBV6-2 or TRBV6-3 to TRBJ1-1, with TRBD1 identical over 9 bases. The CDR3 sequence is 13 residues long. Trimming cost V 5 bases and J 6 bases; bases outside gene matches: 4. Germline assignment: CDR1 MNHEY and CDR2 SVGEGT. The CDR3 reads CASSTGQGSEAFF. CDR3 nucleotide sequence: TGTGCCAGCAGTACGGGACAGGGCTCTGAAGCTTTCTTT.

The rearrangement uses TRBV27 and TRBJ2-3; 9 bases match TRBD1. Germline V gene sequence: CDR1 MNHEY, CDR2 SMNVEV (reference sequence). CDR3 size: 15 residues. V was pared by 2 bases and J by 2 bases, with 2 bases of the junction left unmatched. As DNA, the CDR3 is TGTGCCAGCAGTTTAAGGGACAGGGCCACAGATACGCAGTATTTT. Translating gives CASSLRDRATDTQYF.